This T cell receptor (beta chain) was captured by sequencing in a study of blood T cells in healthy people across ages. Across the whole study: Template switching captured about one barcoded beta molecule per two T cells.

Drawn from each donor were ten milliliters of peripheral blood. Germline loops: CDR1 MNHNY, CDR2 SVGAGI (reference sequence). CDR3 size: 15 residues. The use of a sample-barcoded 5' primer and a J-beta primer mix characterized a second PCR of roughly 6 to 11 cycles. Each CDR3 protein is one row after TCRdb ran MiXCR on the 5' RACE reads. Among some 1.7 million distinct CDR3 sequences listed, over 25% were seen once. This TCR came from a woman aged 30 to 39 in good health. The gene calls are TRBV6-6 and TRBJ2-7, with 8 bases that match TRBD2. The DNA end favors TRBJ2-5, so the J call may be wrong. The specimen sequenced was blood. CDR3 protein: CASSSKAGVRETQYF. Written as DNA, the CDR3 is TGTGCCAGCAGTTCGAAAGCGGGAGTTAGAGAGACCCAGTACTTC.